This T cell receptor (beta chain) is drawn from a study of blood T cells in healthy people across ages. Germline CDR1 LGHNA, CDR2 YSLEER. V lost 0 bases and J 5 bases, leaving 13 bases between the germline ends. This CDR3 has 15 residues. The study, taken as a whole, reports: TCR beta diversity tracked closely with naive T cell percentage.

A J-beta primer mix and a sample-barcoded 5' primer were used in a second PCR of about 6 to 12 cycles. Tags on each cDNA molecule came from a template-switch adaptor with 12 random nucleotides. From the 5' RACE reads, TCRdb called clonotypes with MiXCR, one entry per CDR3 protein. This table holds 890,000 or so distinct CDR3 sequences, roughly 60% found once. Details on this clonotype: What it binds is not known.

Material: blood. The clonotype comes from a man in his thirties or forties in good health. The chain carries TRBV4-3 and TRBJ2-5; D remains ambiguous. In nucleotides, the CDR3 is TGCGCCAGCAGCCAAGATCCCCGTGGCCGGGAGACCCAGTACTTC. It codes for CASSQDPRGRETQYF.